The 2 T cell receptor beta chains presented below share a single source sample, sequenced in a study of a mutant IDH1 vaccine in newly diagnosed glioma. As to time point: week 47, end of study. All doses held 300 ug of mutant IDH1 20-mer peptide, with topical imiquimod. For these receptors, no antigen is known. Clones were sequenced by immunoSEQ multiplex PCR, and TCRdb holds only the in-frame ones, with some missing. The sample includes tens of thousands of clones, 60% to 80% of them seen just once. The sequencing here drew on PBMCs, taken from a glioma patient whose treatment included an IDH1 peptide vaccine. The source is a man aged 45-60 years with glioma.

The chain combines TRBV6-1 with TRBJ1-4, with TRBD1 as a possible D gene (5 bases). The V gene's germline CDR1 is MNHNS and CDR2 SASEGT. The CDR3 spans 12 residues. V gave up 4 bases and J gave up 6 bases, with 6 bases separating them. The CDR3 sequence: CASSAGYEKLFF. The CDR3 coding sequence is TGTGCCAGCAGTGCAGGGTATGAAAAACTGTTTTTT.

This clone was observed a few times. V and J are TRBV5-1 and TRBJ1-1; D call uncertain. The CDR3 covers 15 residues. Trimming left V 0 bases short and J 0 bases short, with 9 bases between. Germline CDR1 reads SGHRS; CDR2 reads YFSETQ. The chain's CDR3 is CASSLDTQMNTEAFF. The DNA for the CDR3 is TGCGCCAGCAGCTTGGACACCCAGATGAACACTGAAGCTTTCTTT.